This TCR beta chain was identified during a study of blood T cell repertoires in COVID-19. Looking at the study overall: Spain, Italy and the United States supplied samples that represented acute and convalescent COVID-19.

The assay was immunoSEQ multiplex PCR, and TCRdb's table has in-frame clones only and misses some. This table holds 15,000 to 20,000 clones, 85% to 95% found once. CDR1 is SGHAT and CDR2 is FQNNGV in the germline V gene. The CDR3 extends over 17 amino acids. V was pared by 5 bases and J by 6 bases, with 16 bases of the junction left unmatched. This chain links TRBV11-2 with TRBJ2-4; 7 bases are shared with TRBD1. The sequence was obtained from a human donor in a cohort sampled during active COVID-19. Sequencing input: peripheral blood. CDR3 in DNA: TGTGCCAGCAGCCCCTTAAGGGGGCCCCCGACGGGAAACATTCAGTACTTC. This sequence encodes CASSPLRGPPTGNIQYF.